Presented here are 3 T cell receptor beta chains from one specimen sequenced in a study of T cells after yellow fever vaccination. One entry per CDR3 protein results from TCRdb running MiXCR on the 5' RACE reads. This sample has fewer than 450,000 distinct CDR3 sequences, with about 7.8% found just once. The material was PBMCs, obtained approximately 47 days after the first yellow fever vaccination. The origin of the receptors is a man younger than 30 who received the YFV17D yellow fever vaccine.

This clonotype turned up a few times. The DNA for the CDR3 is TGTGCCAGCAGTCCCCCGGGGCACCCTAACAATGAGCAGTTCTTC. Its translation: CASSPPGHPNNEQFF. The gene calls are TRBV6-4 and TRBJ2-1; perhaps D is TRBD1 or TRBD2 (5 bases each). Trimming removed 5 bases at V and 5 bases at J, with 16 bases between. The CDR3 loop spans 15 amino acids. The germline CDR1 and CDR2 sequences are MRHNA and SNTAGT.

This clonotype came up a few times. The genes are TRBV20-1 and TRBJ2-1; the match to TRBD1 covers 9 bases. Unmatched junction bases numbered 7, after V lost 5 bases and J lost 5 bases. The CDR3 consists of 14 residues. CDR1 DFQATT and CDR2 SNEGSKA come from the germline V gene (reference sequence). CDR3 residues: CSADPGQGNNEQFF. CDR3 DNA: TGCAGTGCTGACCCGGGACAGGGAAACAATGAGCAGTTCTTC.

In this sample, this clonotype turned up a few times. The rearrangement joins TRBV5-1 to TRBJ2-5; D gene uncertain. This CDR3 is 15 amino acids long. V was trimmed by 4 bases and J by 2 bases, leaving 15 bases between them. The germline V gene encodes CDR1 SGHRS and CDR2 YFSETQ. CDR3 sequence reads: CASSPNGPTQETQYF. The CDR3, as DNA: TGCGCCAGCAGCCCAAATGGACCGACTCAAGAGACCCAGTACTTC.